This record looks at one T cell receptor (beta chain) sequence and its context. Clones were read by immunoSEQ multiplex PCR, and TCRdb kept only the in-frame ones, dropping some. Among about 87,000 clones listed, approximately 86% were seen once. The V end lost 1 base, the J end lost 7 bases, and 2 bases lay between the germline ends. Germline CDR1 SGHVS, CDR2 FQNEAQ. The CDR3 has 11 amino acids. The sample comes from a study of blood T cell repertoires in COVID-19. The chain is built from TRBV7-8 and TRBJ1-5; D call uncertain. The sequencing input was peripheral blood. The source of this sequence is a man aged 35 to 55 with acute or convalescent COVID-19. This CDR3 reads CASSLVQPQHF. The CDR3 nucleotides are TGTGCCAGCAGCTTAGTACAGCCCCAGCATTTT.